The clone carrying this T cell receptor (beta chain) was counted ten times or more. Antigen unknown. The source of the sample is a study of neurological immune-mediated disorders. General study results and limits: The most TCR clonal expansion was seen in HTLV-1-associated myelopathy, whereas the least was seen in multiple sclerosis, below the level in healthy controls.

Germline lookup yields CDR1 MNHEY and CDR2 SVGAGI. The CDR3 has 16 amino acids. Trimming took off 6 bases at V and 0 bases at J, with 15 bases between the two ends. Unsorted libraries were derived from 2 million PBMCs stored at -80 C. TCRdb re-derived calls from the 5' RACE reads in MiXCR, one entry per CDR3 protein. The table shows about 120,000 distinct CDR3 sequences, with approximately 3.2% occurring only once. This rearrangement joins TRBV6-5 to TRBJ1-5; possibly TRBD1 for D (5 bases). The sequenced sample was PBMCs. The TCR comes from a woman aged 25 to 39 with multiple sclerosis. CDR3 protein: CASRTGTEYSNQPQHF. The CDR3 DNA is TGTGCCAGCAGGACCGGGACGGAGTATAGCAATCAGCCCCAGCATTTT.